This entry is about one T cell receptor beta chain. This sample is part of a study of cytomegalovirus exposure and HLA in healthy donors. Study overall: Earlier results showed roughly 120 million unique TCR beta sequences derived from about 179 million T cells.

60 Vbeta and 13 Jbeta primers were used in PCR. Assay: immunoSEQ multiplex PCR; the TCRdb copy retains only in-frame clones and omits some. The sample contains roughly 300,000 clones, 75% to 90% of which appear only once. Germline CDR1 reads SGDLS; CDR2 reads YYNGEE. The CDR3 covers 15 residues. The germline V and J ends were trimmed by 4 bases and 3 bases, with 16 bases remaining between them. The origin of this receptor is a man aged 35-49 years in good health and CMV-seropositive. The chain couples TRBV9 to TRBJ1-2, with a tentative D call TRBD1 (5 bases). Sample: PBMCs. The CDR3 DNA reads TGTGCCAGCAGCCGCAGGGCGGGGATCTACTATGGCTACACCTTC. Its translation: CASSRRAGIYYGYTF.